What follows describes a single T cell receptor (beta chain). Primers: 60 Vbeta forward and 13 Jbeta reverse. Data came from immunoSEQ multiplex PCR; TCRdb stores just in-frame clones and leaves some out. The sample includes some 140,000 clones, 60% to 85% of them seen just once. The data belong to a study of cytomegalovirus exposure and HLA in healthy donors. This CDR3 is 14 amino acids long. Germline V lookup: CDR1 MNHEY, CDR2 SVGAGI. Trimming removed 2 bases from V and 4 bases from J; junction bases left unmatched: 4. Sample: PBMCs. The chain recombines TRBV6-5 with TRBJ1-2; 7 nucleotides line up with TRBD1. The clonotype comes from a woman between 40 and 50 years old in good health and CMV-seronegative. As DNA, the CDR3 is TGTGCCAGCAGTTACAAGGGGGCGGGCTATGGCTACACCTTC. Its translation: CASSYKGAGYGYTF.